The present entry profiles one T cell receptor beta chain with its context. This sample is part of a study of blood T cell repertoires in COVID-19. As for the study in general: The origin of the acute and convalescent COVID-19 samples was the United States, Italy and Spain. PBMCs, B-cell-depleted T cells, or T cells were the source of the cDNA or gDNA that made up the material.

V gave up 2 bases and J gave up 15 bases, with 19 bases separating them. The CDR3 extends over 14 amino acids. CDR1 SGHVS and CDR2 FNYEAQ come from the germline V gene. As processed by the authors: The authors estimated nucleated cell counts from reference gene primer amplification. Clones were read by immunoSEQ multiplex PCR, and TCRdb kept only the in-frame ones, dropping some. V and J calls and clone size follow that table, whereas D and trimming were derived from the DNA. Of hundreds of thousands of clones listed, around 90% are singletons. This sequence joins TRBV7-6 and TRBJ1-4; unclear D gene. The source of this sequence is a human donor in a cohort sampled during active COVID-19. Sample: peripheral blood. CDR3 amino acids: CASSLLREGPKVFF. CDR3 DNA sequence: TGTGCCAGCAGCTTACTAAGAGAGGGCCCGAAGGTGTTTTTT.